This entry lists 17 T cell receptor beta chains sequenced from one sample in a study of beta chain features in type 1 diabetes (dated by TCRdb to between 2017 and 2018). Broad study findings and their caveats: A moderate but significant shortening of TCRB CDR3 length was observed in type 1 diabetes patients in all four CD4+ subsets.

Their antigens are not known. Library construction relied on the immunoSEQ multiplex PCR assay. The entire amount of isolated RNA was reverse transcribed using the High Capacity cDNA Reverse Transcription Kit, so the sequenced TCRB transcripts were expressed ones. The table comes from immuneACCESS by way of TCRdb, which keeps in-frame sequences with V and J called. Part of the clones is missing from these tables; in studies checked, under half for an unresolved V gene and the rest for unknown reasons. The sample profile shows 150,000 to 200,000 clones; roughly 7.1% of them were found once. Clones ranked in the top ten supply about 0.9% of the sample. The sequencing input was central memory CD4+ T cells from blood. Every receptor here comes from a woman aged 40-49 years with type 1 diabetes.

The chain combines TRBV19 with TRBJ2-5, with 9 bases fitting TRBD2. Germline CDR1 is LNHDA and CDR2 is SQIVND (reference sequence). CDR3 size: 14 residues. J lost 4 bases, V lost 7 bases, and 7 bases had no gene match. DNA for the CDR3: TGTGCCAGTAAGCTTAGCGGGAGTTCAGAGACCCAGTACTTC. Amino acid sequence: CASKLSGSSETQYF. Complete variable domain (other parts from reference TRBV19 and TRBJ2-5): DGGITQSPKYLFRKEGQNVTLSCEQNLNHDAMYWYRQDPGQGLRLIYYSQIVNDFQKGDIAEGYSVSREKKESFPLTVTSAQKNPTAFYLCASKLSGSSETQYFGPGTRLLVL.

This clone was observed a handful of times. The CDR3 sequence: CASSSQADTEAFF. The CDR3 DNA is TGTGCCAGCAGCTCACAAGCGGACACTGAAGCTTTCTTT. The chain links TRBV7-3 to TRBJ1-1; no clear D gene. The CDR3 contains 13 residues. With 4 bases removed from V and 3 bases from J, the gap between germline ends came to 9 bases. The V gene's germline CDR1 is SGHTA and CDR2 FQGTGA.

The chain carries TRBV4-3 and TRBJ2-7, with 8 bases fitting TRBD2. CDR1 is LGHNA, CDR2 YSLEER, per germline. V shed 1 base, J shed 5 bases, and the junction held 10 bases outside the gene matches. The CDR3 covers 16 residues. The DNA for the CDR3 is TGCGCCAGCAGCCAAGGGGGGACTAGTAGTTCCCACGAGCAGTACTTC. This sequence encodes CASSQGGTSSSHEQYF.

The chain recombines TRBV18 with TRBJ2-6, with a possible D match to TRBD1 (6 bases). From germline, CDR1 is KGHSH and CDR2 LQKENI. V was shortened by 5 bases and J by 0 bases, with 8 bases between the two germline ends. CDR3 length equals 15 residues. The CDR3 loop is CASSGDNSGANVLTF. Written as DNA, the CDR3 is TGTGCCAGCTCAGGGGACAACTCTGGGGCCAACGTCCTGACTTTC.

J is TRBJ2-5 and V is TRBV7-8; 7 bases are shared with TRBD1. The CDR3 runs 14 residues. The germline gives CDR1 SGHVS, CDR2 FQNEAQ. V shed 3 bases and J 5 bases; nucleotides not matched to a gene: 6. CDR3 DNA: TGTGCCAGCAGCTTCACGACAGGGATCGAGACCCAGTACTTC. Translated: CASSFTTGIETQYF.

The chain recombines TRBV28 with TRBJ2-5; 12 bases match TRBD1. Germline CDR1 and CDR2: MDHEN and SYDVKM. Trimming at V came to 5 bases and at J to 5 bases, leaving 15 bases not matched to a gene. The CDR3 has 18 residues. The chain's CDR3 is CASSGGGTGGFLAETQYF. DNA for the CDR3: TGTGCCAGCAGTGGCGGGGGGACAGGGGGCTTCTTGGCGGAGACCCAGTACTTC. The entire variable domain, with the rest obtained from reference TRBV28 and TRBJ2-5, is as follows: DVKVTQSSRYLVKRTGEKVFLECVQDMDHENMFWYRQDPGLGLRLIYFSYDVKMKEKGDIPEGYSVSREKKERFSLILESASTNQTSMYLCASSGGGTGGFLAETQYFGPGTRLLVL.

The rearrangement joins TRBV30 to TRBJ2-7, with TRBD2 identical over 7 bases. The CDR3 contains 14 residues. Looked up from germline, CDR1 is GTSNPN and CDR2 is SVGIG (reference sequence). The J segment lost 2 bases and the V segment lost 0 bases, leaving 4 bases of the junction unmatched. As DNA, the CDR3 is TGTGCCTGGAGTGTACAAGGGACTACCTACGAGCAGTACTTC. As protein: CAWSVQGTTYEQYF. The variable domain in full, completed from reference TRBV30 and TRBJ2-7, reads SQTIHQWPATLVQPVGSPLSLECTVEGTSNPNLYWYRQAAGRGLQLLFYSVGIGQISSEVPQNLSASRPQDRQFILSSKKLLLSDSGFYLCAWSVQGTTYEQYFGPGTRLTVT.

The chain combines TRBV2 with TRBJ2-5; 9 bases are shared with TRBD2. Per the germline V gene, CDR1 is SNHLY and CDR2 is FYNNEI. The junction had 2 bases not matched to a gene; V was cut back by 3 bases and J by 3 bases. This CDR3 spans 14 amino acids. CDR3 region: CASSDQRGEETQYF. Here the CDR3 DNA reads TGTGCCAGCAGTGACCAGCGGGGGGAAGAGACCCAGTACTTC. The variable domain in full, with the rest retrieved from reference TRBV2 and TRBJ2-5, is EPEVTQTPSHQVTQMGQEVILRCVPISNHLYFYWYRQILGQKVEFLVSFYNNEISEKSEIFDDQFSVERPDGSNFTLKIRSTKLEDSAMYFCASSDQRGEETQYFGPGTRLLVL.

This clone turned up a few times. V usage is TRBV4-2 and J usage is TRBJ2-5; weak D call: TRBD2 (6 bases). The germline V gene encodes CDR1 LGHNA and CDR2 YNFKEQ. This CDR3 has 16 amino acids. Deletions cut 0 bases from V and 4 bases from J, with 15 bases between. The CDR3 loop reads CASSQEGGGARETQYF. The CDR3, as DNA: TGTGCCAGCAGCCAAGAAGGCGGCGGGGCGCGAGAGACCCAGTACTTC.

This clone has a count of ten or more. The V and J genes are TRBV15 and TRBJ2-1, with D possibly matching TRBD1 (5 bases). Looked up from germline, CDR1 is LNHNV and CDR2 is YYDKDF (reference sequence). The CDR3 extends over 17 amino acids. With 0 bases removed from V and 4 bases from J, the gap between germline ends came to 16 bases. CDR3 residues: CATSRDPRTTHYNEQFF. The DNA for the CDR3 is TGTGCCACCAGCAGAGATCCGCGGACAACCCATTACAATGAGCAGTTCTTC.

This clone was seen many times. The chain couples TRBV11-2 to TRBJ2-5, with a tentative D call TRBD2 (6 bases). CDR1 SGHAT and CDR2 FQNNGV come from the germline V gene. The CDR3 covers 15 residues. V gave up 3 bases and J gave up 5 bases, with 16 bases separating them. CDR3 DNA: TGTGCCAGCAGCTTTACCTTCCTAGCGTGGGAGACCCAGTACTTC. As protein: CASSFTFLAWETQYF.

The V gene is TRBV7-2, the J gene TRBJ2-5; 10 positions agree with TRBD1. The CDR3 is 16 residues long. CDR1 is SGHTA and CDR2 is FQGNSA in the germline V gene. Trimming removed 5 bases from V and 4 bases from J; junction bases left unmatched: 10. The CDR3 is CASSPHPRTGGETQYF. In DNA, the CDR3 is TGTGCCAGCAGCCCCCATCCCAGGACAGGGGGAGAGACCCAGTACTTC.

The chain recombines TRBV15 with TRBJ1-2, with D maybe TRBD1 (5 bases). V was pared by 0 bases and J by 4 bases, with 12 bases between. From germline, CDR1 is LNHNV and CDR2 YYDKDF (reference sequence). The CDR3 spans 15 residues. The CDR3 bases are TGTGCCACCAGCAGAGATCAGGGCGCTGGCTATGGCTACACCTTC. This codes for CATSRDQGAGYGYTF. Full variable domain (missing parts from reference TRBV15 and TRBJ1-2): DAMVIQNPRYQVTQFGKPVTLSCSQTLNHNVMYWYQQKSSQAPKLLFHYYDKDFNNEADTPDNFQSRRPNTSFCFLDIRSPGLGDTAMYLCATSRDQGAGYGYTFGSGTRLTVV.

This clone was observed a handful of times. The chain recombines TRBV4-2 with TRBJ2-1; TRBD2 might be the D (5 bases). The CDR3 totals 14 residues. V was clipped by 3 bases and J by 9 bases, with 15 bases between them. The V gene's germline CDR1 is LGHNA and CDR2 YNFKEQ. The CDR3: CASSQATSFSEQFF. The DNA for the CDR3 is TGTGCCAGCAGCCAGGCCACTAGTTTCAGTGAGCAGTTCTTC.

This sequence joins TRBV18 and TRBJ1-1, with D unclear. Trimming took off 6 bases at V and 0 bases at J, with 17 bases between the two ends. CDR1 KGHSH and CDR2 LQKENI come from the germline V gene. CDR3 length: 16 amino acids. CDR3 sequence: CASSLQGRGMNTEAFF. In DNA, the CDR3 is TGTGCCAGCTCCCTTCAAGGAAGAGGGATGAACACTGAAGCTTTCTTT.

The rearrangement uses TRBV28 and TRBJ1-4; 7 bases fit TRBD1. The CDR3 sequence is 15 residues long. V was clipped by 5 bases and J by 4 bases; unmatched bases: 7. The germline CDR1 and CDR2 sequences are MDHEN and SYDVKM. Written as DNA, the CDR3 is TGTGCCAGCAGTCCCCCGGGACAGCTTAATGAAAAACTGTTTTTT. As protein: CASSPPGQLNEKLFF.

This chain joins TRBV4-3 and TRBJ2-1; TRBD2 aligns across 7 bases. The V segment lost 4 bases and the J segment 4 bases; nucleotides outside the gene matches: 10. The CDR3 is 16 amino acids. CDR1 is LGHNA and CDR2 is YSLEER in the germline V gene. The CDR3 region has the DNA TGCGCCAGCAGCCTCATGCCGAGCGGGGTGTACAATGAGCAGTTCTTC. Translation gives CASSLMPSGVYNEQFF.